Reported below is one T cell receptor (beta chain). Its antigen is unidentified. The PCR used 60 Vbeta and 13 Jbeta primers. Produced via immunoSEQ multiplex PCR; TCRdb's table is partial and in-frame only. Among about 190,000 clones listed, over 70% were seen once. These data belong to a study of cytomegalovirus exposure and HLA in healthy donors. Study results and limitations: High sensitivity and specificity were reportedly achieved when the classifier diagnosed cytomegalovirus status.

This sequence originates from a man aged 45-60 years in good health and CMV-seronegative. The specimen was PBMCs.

The CDR3: CASSYSAGGDEQYF. The CDR3 coding sequence is TGTGCCAGCAGTTACTCGGCGGGTGGCGACGAGCAGTACTTC. The rearrangement joins TRBV6-5 to TRBJ2-7; tentative D call: TRBD2 (5 bases). The CDR3 consists of 14 residues. Germline V gene lookup returns CDR1 MNHEY and CDR2 SVGAGI. V gave up 0 bases and J gave up 5 bases, with 11 bases separating them.